The rows below give T cell receptor beta chains drawn from one sample of a study of blood T cell repertoires in COVID-19. Only in-frame clones appear in the TCRdb table, and some are missing; sequencing was by immunoSEQ multiplex PCR. The table records nearly 250,000 clones, roughly 82% of them present only once. Sequencing used peripheral blood. These receptors were obtained from a woman aged 80 or older with COVID-19, enrolled during active disease. CDR3s leave out the opening cysteine and the closing phenylalanine or tryptophan.

CDR3,J,V
ASSSSGSTDTQY,TRBJ2-3,TRBV7-9
ASSRYFGGLKENTEAF,TRBJ1-1,TRBV5-5
ASSSYSNTEAF,TRBJ1-1,TRBV7-9
ASSLAGRKNYGYT,TRBJ1-2,TRBV5-4
ASSLQGQGMTPLH,TRBJ1-6,TRBV5-6
SVETAVSSYNEQF,TRBJ2-1,TRBV29-1
ASSPPGFLNTEAF,TRBJ1-1,TRBV28
AWTGRVGYNEQF,TRBJ2-1,TRBV30
ASSLERGNEQF,TRBJ2-1,TRBV7-8
ASSLLRGTKNIQY,TRBJ2-4,TRBV28
ASGHGTEITDTQY,TRBJ2-3,TRBV19
ASSDASVGDTQY,TRBJ2-3,TRBV9
ASSPRQGRDNEQF,TRBJ2-1,TRBV5-8
ASSQGGGNTIY,TRBJ1-3,TRBV3-1/TRBV3-2